This TCR beta chain was identified in a study of T cells expressing NK-cell markers. Study summary: Sorted CD3+CD56+NKG2C+, CD3+CD56+NKG2C- and CD3+CD56-NKG2C+ T cells provided the TCR beta repertoires. Of eight sequenced donors, seven were HCMV-seropositive and one HCMV-seronegative.

Findings of the study overall: Several donors likewise had their CD3+CD56-NKG2C+ fraction led by these clonotypes.

Points on this clonotype: Its antigen is not known.

TCR beta libraries carry UMIs added by 5'RACE template switching. Following a re-call of the 5' RACE reads, TCRdb has one entry per CDR3 protein and lacks DNA. This repertoire includes 550,000 to 600,000 distinct CDR3 sequences. This CDR3 has 13 residues. Germline loops: CDR1 SGHVS, CDR2 FQNEAQ. Sequenced sample: blood T cells: a sorted CD56 or NKG2C T cell subset, CD4+ or CD8+ T cells, or bulk PBMC T cells (not recorded which). J is TRBJ2-3 and V is TRBV7-8; the TCRdb call, TRBD2, lacks DNA for checking. The clonotype comes from a man between 18 and 35 years old in good health. The CDR3 spells CASSEGRGFTQYF.